Each of the 14 T cell receptor beta chains below was sequenced from the same sample in a study of T cell repertoires in cytomegalovirus infection. TCRdb processed the reads anew with MiXCR; each CDR3 protein has one entry. The data show roughly 140,000 distinct CDR3 sequences, about a quarter seen once. The sequenced sample consisted of PBMCs. The receptors here all came from a human donor in good health (CMV status not recorded). Some clones in this sample may be carry-over from other donors' samples.

This clonotype was seen many times. The chain recombines TRBV6-6 with TRBJ2-3, with 13 bases identical to TRBD2. Trimming cost V 4 bases and J 5 bases; bases outside gene matches: 3. Per germline, CDR1 MNHNY and CDR2 SVGAGI (reference sequence). CDR3 size: 15 residues. The CDR3 loop reads CASSSRTSGGDTQYF. DNA of the CDR3: TGTGCCAGCAGTTCAAGGACTAGCGGGGGAGATACGCAGTATTTT.

This clonotype was recorded a few times. The gene calls are TRBV6-6 and TRBJ2-3; D gene ambiguous. Germline V CDR1 and CDR2: MNHNY, SVGAGI (reference sequence). V shed 2 bases and J shed 2 bases, with 8 bases lying between them. The CDR3 covers 14 residues. CDR3 sequence reads: CASSYDFSTDTQYF. For the CDR3, the DNA is TGTGCCAGCAGTTACGACTTTTCCACAGATACGCAGTATTTT.

The chain is built from TRBV27 and TRBJ2-3, with TRBD1 as a possible D gene (5 bases). From germline, CDR1 is MNHEY and CDR2 SMNVEV (reference sequence). The ends were cut back, 4 bases at V and 1 base at J, with 21 bases in the middle. This CDR3 is 18 amino acids long. The CDR3, as DNA: TGTGCCAGCAGTTCAGAACCTAGGGGCAGGGTTGGCACAGATACGCAGTATTTT. Translation: CASSSEPRGRVGTDTQYF.

This clonotype was found many times. The chain is built from TRBV7-8 and TRBJ1-2; a possible D gene is TRBD1 (6 bases). Germline lookup yields CDR1 SGHVS and CDR2 FQNEAQ. This CDR3 spans 13 amino acids. V lost 3 bases, J lost 2 bases, and 7 bases lay in between. CDR3 region: CASSLGTNYGYTF. CDR3 DNA sequence: TGTGCCAGCAGCTTGGGGACAAACTATGGCTACACCTTC.

This clonotype came up many times. The J gene is TRBJ2-3, the V gene TRBV7-8; D remains unclear. This CDR3 has 15 residues. CDR1 SGHVS and CDR2 FQNEAQ come from the germline V gene. Deletions cut 1 base from V and 2 bases from J, with 10 bases between. The CDR3 coding sequence is TGTGCCAGCAGCTTAGAGGTGCGGTCCACAGATACGCAGTATTTT. Translating gives CASSLEVRSTDTQYF.

This clonotype has only a few counts. V is TRBV29-1 and J is TRBJ2-4; a weak D match, TRBD1 (5 bases). Trimming left V 0 bases short and J 0 bases short, with 15 bases between. This CDR3 comprises 17 residues. Germline V gene sequence: CDR1 SQVTM, CDR2 ANQGSEA. CDR3 amino acids: CSVEDSAGNLAKNIQYF. The CDR3 DNA sequence: TGCAGCGTTGAAGATTCCGCAGGGAATTTAGCCAAAAACATTCAGTACTTC.

This clonotype was seen only a few times. This sequence joins TRBV6-4 and TRBJ2-5; perhaps TRBD2 as D (6 bases). The CDR3 is 15 amino acids. CDR1 and CDR2 (germline): MRHNA, SNTAGT. This CDR3 reads CATPVSSVSEETQYF. CDR3 DNA: TGTGCTACCCCCGTTTCTAGCGTATCGGAAGAGACCCAGTACTTC.

A note on this clonotype: The junction and the germline gene differ at one end; a read error may be behind it. This chain uses TRBV4-1 with TRBJ2-1; 10 positions agree with TRBD2. This CDR3 contains 16 residues. Germline CDR1 MGHRA, CDR2 YSYEKL. The CDR3 nucleotides read TGTGCCAGCAGCCCACTGTCCCTAGCGGGGGACAATGAGCAGTTCTTC. This encodes CASSPLSLAGDNEQFF.

This sequence joins TRBV2 and TRBJ2-3, with D perhaps matching TRBD1 or TRBD2 (6 bases each). Germline values: CDR1 SNHLY, CDR2 FYNNEI. This CDR3 is built from 16 residues. Deletions cut 2 bases from V and 4 bases from J, with 16 bases between. The CDR3 sequence: CASSERGVGPPDTQYF. DNA of the CDR3: TGTGCCAGCAGTGAAAGGGGGGTGGGCCCCCCAGATACGCAGTATTTT.

The CDR3 region is CASSQGGGKNIQYF. DNA of the CDR3: TGTGCCAGCAGCCAAGGGGGGGGAAAAAACATTCAGTACTTC. The chain links TRBV7-2 to TRBJ2-4; D is possibly TRBD2 (7 bases). V lost 5 bases and J 4 bases, leaving 12 bases between the germline ends. CDR3 size: 14 residues. CDR1 SGHTA and CDR2 FQGNSA come from the germline V gene.

J is TRBJ2-5 and V is TRBV20-1, with a weak D call TRBD2 (5 bases). Germline CDR1 reads DFQATT; CDR2 reads SNEGSKA (reference sequence). The V end lost 0 bases, the J end lost 2 bases, and 13 bases lay between the germline ends. CDR3 length equals 15 residues. This chain's CDR3 is CSAREFKSGQETQYF. The CDR3 DNA follows: TGCAGTGCTAGAGAATTCAAAAGCGGACAAGAGACCCAGTACTTC.

This clonotype has ten or more counts. V is TRBV7-9 and J is TRBJ2-1; 8 nucleotides line up with TRBD1. This CDR3 region has 17 residues. The junction had 15 bases not matched to a gene; V was cut back by 4 bases and J by 7 bases. The V gene's germline CDR1 is SEHNR and CDR2 FQNEAQ (reference sequence). CDR3 protein: CASSSPPGQGAFNEQFF. In DNA form, the CDR3 reads TGTGCCAGCAGCTCCCCCCCAGGGCAGGGGGCTTTTAATGAGCAGTTCTTC.

This clonotype was seen repeatedly, ten times or more. The V gene is TRBV2, the J gene TRBJ2-3; D ambiguous. V was shortened by 0 bases and J by 0 bases, with 7 bases between the two germline ends. Germline CDR1 and CDR2: SNHLY and FYNNEI. The CDR3 runs to 15 residues. The CDR3 nucleotides are TGTGCCAGCAGTGAAGCCCCGGCTAGCACAGATACGCAGTATTTT. The encoded protein is CASSEAPASTDTQYF.

This clonotype has more than one count but fewer than ten. The J gene is TRBJ2-2, the V gene TRBV6-5; 11 bases agree with TRBD1. After removal of 6 bases from V and 3 bases from J, the junction contained 9 bases not matched to a gene. CDR1 is MNHEY, CDR2 SVGAGI, per germline. The CDR3 spans 17 residues. The CDR3 protein is CASRLWTGGADTGELFF. Written as DNA, the CDR3 is TGTGCCAGCAGACTTTGGACAGGGGGCGCAGACACCGGGGAGCTGTTTTTT.